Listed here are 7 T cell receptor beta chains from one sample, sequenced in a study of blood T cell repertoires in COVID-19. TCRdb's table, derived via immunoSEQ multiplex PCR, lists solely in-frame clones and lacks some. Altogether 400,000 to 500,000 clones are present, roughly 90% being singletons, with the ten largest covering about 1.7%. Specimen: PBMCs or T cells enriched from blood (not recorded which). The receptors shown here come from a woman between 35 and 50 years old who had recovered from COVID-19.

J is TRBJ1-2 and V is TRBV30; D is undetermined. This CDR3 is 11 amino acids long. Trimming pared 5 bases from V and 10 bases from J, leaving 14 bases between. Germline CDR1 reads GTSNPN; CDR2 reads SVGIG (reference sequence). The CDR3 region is CAWSAGPLYTF. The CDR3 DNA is TGTGCCTGGTCTGCCGGTCCACTCTACACCTTC.

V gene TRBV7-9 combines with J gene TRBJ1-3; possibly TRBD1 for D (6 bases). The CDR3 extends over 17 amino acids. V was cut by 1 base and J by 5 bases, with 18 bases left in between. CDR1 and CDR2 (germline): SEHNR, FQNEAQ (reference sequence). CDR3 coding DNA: TGTGCCAGCAGCTTAGGCCAACAGGGCTTCCATCGAAACACCATATATTTT. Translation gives CASSLGQQGFHRNTIYF.

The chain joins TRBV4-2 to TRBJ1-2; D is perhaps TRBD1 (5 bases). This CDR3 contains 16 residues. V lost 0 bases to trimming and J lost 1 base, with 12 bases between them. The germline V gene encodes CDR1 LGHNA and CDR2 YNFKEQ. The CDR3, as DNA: TGTGCCAGCAGCCAAGAAGGGGTGGCTTTTAACTATGGCTACACCTTC. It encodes CASSQEGVAFNYGYTF.

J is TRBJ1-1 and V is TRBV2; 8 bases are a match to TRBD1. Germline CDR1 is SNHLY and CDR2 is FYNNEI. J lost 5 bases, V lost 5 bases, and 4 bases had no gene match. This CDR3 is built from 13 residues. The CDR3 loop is CASSIGTGTEAFF. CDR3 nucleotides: TGTGCCAGCAGTATAGGGACAGGAACTGAAGCTTTCTTT.

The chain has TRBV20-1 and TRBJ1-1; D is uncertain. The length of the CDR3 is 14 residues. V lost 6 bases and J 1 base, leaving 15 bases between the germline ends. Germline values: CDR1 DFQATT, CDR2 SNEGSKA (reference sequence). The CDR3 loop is CSASQRLENTEAFF. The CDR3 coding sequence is TGCAGTGCAAGTCAGAGGCTGGAGAACACTGAAGCTTTCTTT.

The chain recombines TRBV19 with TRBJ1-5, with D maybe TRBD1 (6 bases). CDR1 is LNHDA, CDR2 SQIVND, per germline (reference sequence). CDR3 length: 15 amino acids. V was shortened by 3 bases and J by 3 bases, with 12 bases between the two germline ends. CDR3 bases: TGTGCCAGTAGTATTATGACAGGCAACAATCAGCCCCAGCATTTT. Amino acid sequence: CASSIMTGNNQPQHF. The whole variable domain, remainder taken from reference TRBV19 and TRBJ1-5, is DGGITQSPKYLFRKEGQNVTLSCEQNLNHDAMYWYRQDPGQGLRLIYYSQIVNDFQKGDIAEGYSVSREKKESFPLTVTSAQKNPTAFYLCASSIMTGNNQPQHFGDGTRLSIL.

CDR3 region: CASSRSGRQANNEQFF. The CDR3 region has the DNA TGCGCCAGCAGCCGTTCGGGGCGACAGGCGAACAATGAGCAGTTCTTC. This chain joins TRBV4-3 and TRBJ2-1, with a tentative D call TRBD1 (6 bases). CDR1 and CDR2 from the germline V gene are LGHNA and YSLEER. The CDR3 is 16 amino acids. V lost 4 bases and J lost 5, with 18 bases in between.